Listed below are T cell receptor beta chains from one sample, sequenced in a study of graft-versus-host responses after intestinal transplantation. Method: immunoSEQ multiplex PCR; TCRdb's copy keeps in-frame clones and lacks some. The sample includes under 100,000 clones, 75% to 95% of them seen just once. Source: PBMCs, taken approximately 420 days after intestinal transplant. These receptors were obtained from a human patient who received an intestinal transplant, so some T cells may come from the graft donor. Both conserved end residues are part of each CDR3. Fields, in order: clone size, V gene, CDR3 protein. Part of the rows lack a size; the others show once, few, many or a class for expanded clones.

clone size: -; V gene: TRBV11-2; CDR3 protein: CASSLTSGVVNTEAFF
clone size: -; V gene: TRBV6-5; CDR3 protein: CASRAADGNTIYF
clone size: -; V gene: TRBV2; CDR3 protein: CASRTSQYNEQFF
clone size: -; V gene: TRBV6-5; CDR3 protein: CASSIDRDNGYTF
clone size: -; V gene: TRBV2; CDR3 protein: CATRGTPYEQYF
clone size: once; V gene: TRBV7-2; CDR3 protein: CASSFWGLAVNTGELFF
clone size: -; V gene: TRBV7-9; CDR3 protein: CASEGQASIQYF
clone size: -; V gene: TRBV4-1; CDR3 protein: CASHQGLRGEKLFF
clone size: -; V gene: TRBV2; CDR3 protein: CASTIQGVEDYGYTF
clone size: -; V gene: TRBV5-1; CDR3 protein: CASSLGTSNYEQYF
clone size: -; V gene: TRBV7-2; CDR3 protein: CASSLGQGVGTDTQYF
clone size: -; V gene: TRBV10-3; CDR3 protein: CATWETEAFF
clone size: once; V gene: TRBV7-9; CDR3 protein: CASSLGTGGAGTEAFF
clone size: -; V gene: TRBV5-4; CDR3 protein: CASSLRDWEETQYF
clone size: -; V gene: TRBV6-1; CDR3 protein: CASSRPGPTNTEAFF
clone size: -; V gene: TRBV13; CDR3 protein: CASSPGGPLAGTYNEQFF
clone size: -; V gene: TRBV7-8; CDR3 protein: CASARTAYEQYF
clone size: -; V gene: TRBV19; CDR3 protein: CASGVRGSARSSYNEQFF
clone size: -; V gene: TRBV6-5; CDR3 protein: CASSRGGPTDTQYF
clone size: -; V gene: TRBV11-2; CDR3 protein: CASSSRLAGDYEQFF
clone size: -; V gene: TRBV19; CDR3 protein: CASSIAGTYEQYF
clone size: few; V gene: TRBV6-1; CDR3 protein: CASLTSQGTDEQYF